This T cell receptor (beta chain) emerged from a study of T cell responses to AZD1222 COVID-19 vaccine (dated by TCRdb to about 2021). About the study as a whole: AZD1222 recipients given second doses at about 4 weeks or at about 12 weeks were pooled, since spike-specific TCR depth and breadth were not found to differ between the two schedules. A total of 233 trial participants underwent TCR sequencing, of whom under 220 had received two doses of AZD1222 and roughly 26 had received two doses of the MenACWY control vaccine. Enrollment into the trials was organized by age into subgroups of 18-55, 56-69 and 70-plus years, and those subgroups contained approximately 160, 26 and 62 TCR-sequenced participants, respectively. The paper as a whole reports these results and caveats: Reportedly, close to half of the unique spike-specific TCRs recognized epitopes lying outside the regions that are mutated in the B.1.351 and B.1.1.7 variants. In the small 56-69-year group, the increase in depth fell short of significance, most likely because of low power. Spike-specific TCR breadth and depth rose significantly after two AZD1222 doses compared with day 0 and with MenACWY recipients. No day 14 peak-response samples were available, so repertoires were characterized only after the peak T cell response. Conclusions about previously exposed vaccinees are limited, since just six AZD1222 recipients were seropositive for SARS-CoV-2 at baseline. The whole spike protein was spanned by vaccine-associated CD4 TCRs, and dominant responses were seen in regions 160-218 and 743-854. Participants were mostly white British, with more females than males. The authors suggested clonal diversity may have been underestimated.

This clone was counted once. The antigen this receptor binds is unknown. No base-level quality is on record; no much larger clone is a single base apart. CDR1 MNHGY and CDR2 SVAAGI are derived from the germline V gene. The cysteine opens and the phenylalanine closes a CDR3 of 16 amino acids. Kept here is only the CDR3 DNA, which spans 48 bases and is read in frame from base 1. V was cut back by 0 bases and J by 5 bases, leaving a gap of 13 bases between them. The CDR3 regions of human TCRbeta chains were analyzed by immunosequencing. For the original study's pipeline: Repertoire TCRs were checked for matches against a reference library of SARS-CoV-2-specific TCRs that had been generated using the MIRA antigen-specificity platform. Breadth meant the fraction of unique TCRs that were SARS-CoV-2-associated, whereas depth meant the fraction of total T cells that were SARS-CoV-2-associated. Using the MIRA data, each spike-specific TCR was mapped to the spike region that the TCR reacts to and placed in a CD4 or CD8 class. Log10-transformed breadth and depth values were compared by one-way ANOVA with Sidak's multiple comparisons tests. The table was pulled from immuneACCESS by TCRdb, which kept in-frame rearrangements only. Such tables lose some clones; where checked, under half of the loss comes from unresolved V genes, and the rest has no known cause. That table supplies the V and J calls and clone size; D and trimming were determined from the DNA. Present in this sample are 150,000 to 200,000 clones, over 85% of which were seen just once. Approximately 2.5% of the sample goes to the ten largest clones.

The sample's time point label, decoded: baseline before first vaccination. Vaccinee samples came from UK trials COV001 and COV002, including a single-blind randomized controlled phase 2/3 trial of AZD1222 (ChAdOx1 nCoV-19) in healthy adults. For TCRbeta chain sequencing, PBMC samples from trial participants were taken at day 0 and at day 28 after the second dose. Recombination connected TRBV6-9 to TRBJ2-2, and the D gene may be TRBD2, 6 bases matching. This clonotype originated in an adult in good health. The sample consisted of peripheral blood, taken on day 0 of AZD1222 vaccination. This receptor carries the CDR3 CASSYSSGGRTGELFF. The DNA reads TGTGCCAGCAGTTATTCGAGCGGAGGGCGGACCGGGGAGCTGTTTTTT.